The 14 T cell receptor beta chains in this list originate from one sample, sequenced in a study of shared clonotypes between healthy human individuals. The assay was immunoSEQ multiplex PCR, and TCRdb's table has in-frame clones only and misses some. The sample shows 550,000 to 700,000 clones, roughly 73% of them seen only once. The sample consisted of memory CD4+ T cells sorted from blood. Subset denoted: CD45RA-negative fraction. Source of these receptors: a woman aged 30 to 39 in good health.

The J gene is TRBJ2-5, the V gene TRBV28, with 10 bases fitting TRBD1. The germline gives CDR1 MDHEN, CDR2 SYDVKM. The junction had 7 bases not matched to a gene; V was cut back by 5 bases and J by 4 bases. The CDR3 spans 15 residues. The DNA for the CDR3 is TGTGCCAGCAGTACCATGGGACAGGGGACAGAGACCCAGTACTTC. Its protein is CASSTMGQGTETQYF.

V and J are TRBV10-3 and TRBJ2-4; D is unclear. In germline, CDR1 is ENHRY, CDR2 SYGVKD. CDR3 length: 15 residues. The V end lost 0 bases, the J end lost 8 bases, and 14 bases lay between the germline ends. This CDR3 reads CAISESDPPRYIQYF. The CDR3 DNA reads TGTGCCATCAGTGAGTCTGACCCCCCCCGGTACATTCAGTACTTC.

The chain is built from TRBV7-2 and TRBJ2-1, with 13 bases that match TRBD2. Germline CDR1 reads SGHTA; CDR2 reads FQGNSA. CDR3 length: 18 amino acids. The J segment lost 9 bases and the V segment lost 1 base, leaving 12 bases of the junction unmatched. The CDR3 sequence is CASSLEGKLAGGPREQFF. The CDR3 bases are TGTGCCAGCAGCTTAGAGGGGAAACTAGCGGGAGGGCCCCGTGAGCAGTTCTTC.

The chain uses TRBV6-1 and TRBJ1-5; D remains ambiguous. V lost 0 bases, J lost 9 bases, and 15 bases lay in between. The CDR3 runs 15 residues. CDR1 is MNHNS and CDR2 is SASEGT in the germline V gene. As DNA, the CDR3 is TGTGCCAGCAGTGAAGCTCGTGAGGCCCCGGGGCCCCAGCATTTT. Translation gives CASSEAREAPGPQHF.

A word on this clone: Distinct nucleotide sequences in the sample also encode this CDR3. This chain joins TRBV2 and TRBJ1-3, with D unresolved. This CDR3 spans 14 amino acids. Germline V lookup: CDR1 SNHLY, CDR2 FYNNEI. Deletions cut 4 bases from V and 0 bases from J, with 7 bases between. CDR3 protein: CASSVRGSGNTIYF. DNA of the CDR3: TGTGCCAGCAGTGTCCGAGGCTCTGGAAACACCATATATTTT.

The J gene is TRBJ1-2, the V gene TRBV27, with TRBD1 matching over 9 bases. CDR1 MNHEY and CDR2 SMNVEV come from the germline V gene (reference sequence). With V trimmed by 8 bases and J by 5 bases, 9 bases remained unmatched. CDR3 length: 14 amino acids. CDR3 in amino acids: CASGRDRVAYGYTF. For the CDR3, the DNA is TGTGCCAGCGGACGGGACAGGGTGGCGTATGGCTACACCTTC.

The chain recombines TRBV9 with TRBJ2-1; 12 bases fit TRBD2. This CDR3 has 19 residues. V lost 0 bases and J lost 0; bases outside the gene matches: 7. Per germline, CDR1 SGDLS and CDR2 YYNGEE. The CDR3 DNA is TGTGCCAGCAGCGTAGGCGAGCTAGCGGGAGGGGCCTCCTACAATGAGCAGTTCTTC. It is translated as CASSVGELAGGASYNEQFF. The whole variable domain, remainder taken from reference TRBV9 and TRBJ2-1, is DSGVTQTPKHLITATGQRVTLRCSPRSGDLSVYWYQQSLDQGLQFLIQYYNGEERAKGNILERFSAQQFPDLHSELNLSSLELGDSALYFCASSVGELAGGASYNEQFFGPGTRLTVL.

This clone has just a few counts. The V gene is TRBV27, the J gene TRBJ2-7; D may match TRBD1 or TRBD2 (5 bases each). V was clipped by 5 bases and J by 3 bases, with 14 bases between them. CDR1 is MNHEY and CDR2 is SMNVEV in the germline V gene (reference sequence). CDR3 length: 14 amino acids. In DNA form, the CDR3 reads TGTGCCAGCAGTGGGGGTGGGGGATTCTACGAGCAGTACTTC. This gives the protein CASSGGGGFYEQYF.

About this clone: Other DNA sequences from this sample encode an identical CDR3 as well. The rearrangement links TRBV18 to TRBJ1-5; perhaps TRBD1 as D (6 bases). Germline V CDR1 and CDR2: KGHSH, LQKENI. The CDR3 spans 13 residues. Trimming took off 6 bases at V and 5 bases at J, with 11 bases between the two ends. CDR3 in DNA: TGTGCCAGCTCTCCTAGGGGGGATCAGCCCCAGCATTTT. Translation: CASSPRGDQPQHF.

This chain links TRBV28 with TRBJ2-7; the D gene is possibly TRBD2 (6 bases). From germline, CDR1 is MDHEN and CDR2 SYDVKM. Trimming removed 2 bases at V and 2 bases at J, with 13 bases between. The CDR3 sequence is 15 residues long. As DNA, the CDR3 is TGTGCCAGCAGTTTAGGGGGGAGTGAGGCCTACGAGCAGTACTTC. The encoded protein is CASSLGGSEAYEQYF.

In its sample, this clone was seen a few times. The gene calls are TRBV21-1 and TRBJ2-3; TRBD2 is the table's D call, not checked against the DNA. TRBV21-1 is an annotated pseudogene. The CDR3 has 16 amino acids. The CDR3 here is CASNVMGLGLTDTQYF. CDR3 nucleotides: TGTGCCAGCAATGTGATGGGACTAGGGCTCACAGATACGCAGTATTTT.

The rearrangement joins TRBV7-4 to TRBJ1-5, with 11 bases fitting TRBD1. Germline trimming cut 1 base from V and 7 bases from J; bases unmatched to any gene: 6. The CDR3 has 16 amino acids. Germline lookup yields CDR1 SGHVT and CDR2 SQSDAQ. The CDR3 nucleotides are TGTGCCAGCAGCTTAGACGGGACAGGGGGGGTCCAGCCCCAGCATTTT. Its protein product is CASSLDGTGGVQPQHF.

The chain has TRBV4-1 and TRBJ2-1; 8 bases line up with TRBD2. Trimming at V came to 6 bases and at J to 6 bases, leaving 10 bases not matched to a gene. The CDR3 has 15 amino acids. Germline V gene lookup returns CDR1 MGHRA and CDR2 YSYEKL. The CDR3 is CASRGLAGRPNEQFF. As DNA, the CDR3 is TGCGCCAGCAGGGGCTTAGCGGGAAGACCCAATGAGCAGTTCTTC.

The chain has TRBV11-2 and TRBJ2-7, with TRBD2 matching over 7 bases. CDR1 is SGHAT, CDR2 FQNNGV, per germline. With V trimmed by 5 bases and J by 5 bases, 3 bases remained unmatched. The CDR3 is made up of 12 amino acids. The CDR3 nucleotides read TGTGCCAGCAGCCTCCGGGGGGACGAGCAGTACTTC. Amino acid sequence: CASSLRGDEQYF.